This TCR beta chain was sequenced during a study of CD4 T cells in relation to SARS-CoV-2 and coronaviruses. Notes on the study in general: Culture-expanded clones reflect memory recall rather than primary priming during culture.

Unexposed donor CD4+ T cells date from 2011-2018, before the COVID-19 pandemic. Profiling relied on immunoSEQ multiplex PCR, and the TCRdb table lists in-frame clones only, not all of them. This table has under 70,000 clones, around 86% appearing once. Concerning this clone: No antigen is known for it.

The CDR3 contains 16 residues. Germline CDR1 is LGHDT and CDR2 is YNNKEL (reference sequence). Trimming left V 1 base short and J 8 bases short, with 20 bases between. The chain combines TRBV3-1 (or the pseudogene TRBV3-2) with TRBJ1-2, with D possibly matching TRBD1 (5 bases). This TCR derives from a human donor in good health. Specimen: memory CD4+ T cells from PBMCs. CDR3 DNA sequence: TGTGCCAGCAGCCAAGGGGCAGGTGGGGGGTTTATCGGCTACACCTTC. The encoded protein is CASSQGAGGGFIGYTF.